This T cell receptor (beta chain) was observed in a study of cytomegalovirus exposure and HLA in healthy donors. General study points: Rarity held for most TCR sequences, but there were some public TCRs that occurred in many donors. The sole available immune exposure information was CMV serostatus. Both high specificity and high sensitivity reportedly marked the classifier's diagnosis of cytomegalovirus status.

Comment on this clone: Its antigen is still unknown.

Vbeta (60) and Jbeta (13) primers were used in the PCR. Profiling relied on immunoSEQ multiplex PCR, and the TCRdb table lists in-frame clones only, not all of them. The table has some 180,000 clones, over 75% seen once. While unrecorded immune exposures were likely, the donors were nominally healthy when sampled. Germline values: CDR1 SGHRS, CDR2 YFSETQ. This CDR3 contains 21 residues. V was clipped by 0 bases and J by 0 bases; unmatched bases: 8. The sequence came from a woman in her 30s in good health and CMV-seronegative. The sequenced sample was PBMCs. The chain has TRBV5-1 and TRBJ2-6; 14 bases match TRBD2. CDR3 loop: CASSLVTSGGASYSGANVLTF. In DNA form, the CDR3 reads TGCGCCAGCAGCTTGGTGACTAGCGGGGGGGCCTCCTACTCTGGGGCCAACGTCCTGACTTTC. The variable domain in full, completed from reference TRBV5-1 and TRBJ2-6, reads KAGVTQTPRYLIKTRGQQVTLSCSPISGHRSVSWYQQTPGQGLQFLFEYFSETQRNKGNFPGRFSGRQFSNSRSEMNVSTLELGDSALYLCASSLVTSGGASYSGANVLTFGAGSRLTVL.